These T cell receptor beta chains were read from a single sample in a study of shared clonotypes between healthy human individuals. Data came from immunoSEQ multiplex PCR; TCRdb stores just in-frame clones and leaves some out. This table holds millions of clones, 90% to 95% found once. Sequencing used naive CD4+ T cells sorted from blood. Every receptor here comes from a man between 18 and 35 years old in good health. CDR3s include the opening cysteine and the closing phenylalanine or tryptophan. The D gene is left open where the match is weak. Expanded clones get a size class; other rows say once, few or many, or leave the size out.

NA | NA | TRBJ1-5 | TRBV28 | CASSLAQGGSNQPQHF | TGTGCCAGCAGTTTAGCACAGGGTGGGAGCAATCAGCCCCAGCATTTT
NA | NA | TRBJ1-1 | TRBV6-1 | CASSVGPNTEAFF | TGTGCCAGCAGTGTAGGACCGAACACTGAAGCTTTCTTT
once | NA | TRBJ1-5 | TRBV10-2 | CASNRGKDQPQHF | TGCGCCAGCAACCGAGGGAAGGATCAGCCCCAGCATTTT
once | NA | TRBJ1-5 | TRBV6-1 | CASTPGVAVAQPQHF | TGTGCCAGCACCCCAGGTGTGGCAGTGGCTCAGCCCCAGCATTTT
NA | TRBD1 | TRBJ2-5 | TRBV14 | CASSLLQGKETQYF | TGTGCCAGCAGCCTCCTACAGGGGAAAGAGACCCAGTACTTC
NA | TRBD1 | TRBJ1-1 | TRBV7-8 | CASSNRQGGSSLAFF | TGTGCCAGCAGCAACCGACAGGGGGGGAGTAGTTTGGCTTTCTTT
NA | NA | TRBJ1-5 | TRBV5-5 | CASSLEGGNQPQHF | TGTGCCAGCAGCTTGGAAGGGGGCAATCAGCCCCAGCATTTT
NA | TRBD1 | TRBJ1-6 | TRBV18 | CASSPGQGSNSPLHF | TGTGCCAGCTCACCCGGACAGGGATCCAATTCACCCCTCCACTTT
once | NA | TRBJ1-4 | TRBV4-3 | CASSQDRGANEKLFF | TGCGCCAGCAGCCAAGATCGGGGGGCGAATGAAAAACTGTTTTTT
NA | TRBD1 | TRBJ1-6 | TRBV5-1 | CASSFQGADNSPLHF | TGCGCCAGCAGCTTCCAGGGGGCGGATAATTCACCCCTCCACTTT
NA | NA | TRBJ2-3 | TRBV30 | CAWRAGFTDTQYF | TGTGCCTGGAGGGCGGGTTTCACAGATACGCAGTATTTT
NA | NA | TRBJ2-1 | TRBV19 | CASSIFAGSAYSYNEQFF | TGTGCCAGTAGTATATTCGCGGGGAGCGCCTACTCCTACAATGAGCAGTTCTTC
NA | NA | TRBJ2-7 | TRBV10-2 | CASSELALDKGYF | TGCGCCAGCAGTGAGCTAGCACTCGACAAGGGGTACTTC
once | TRBD1 | TRBJ2-6 | TRBV19 | CASSTGQGASGANVLTF | TGTGCCAGTAGTACTGGACAGGGGGCCTCTGGGGCCAACGTCCTGACTTTC
NA | NA | TRBJ2-3 | TRBV16 | CASSQQRAGGTDTQYF | TGTGCCAGCAGCCAACAACGGGCAGGGGGCACAGATACGCAGTATTTT